What follows is one T cell receptor (beta chain) and its context. Its antigen has not been determined. The data originate from a study of CXCR3-negative and CXCR3-positive naive CD8 T cells (dated by TCRdb to about 2019). With regard to the full study: In total, some 140 million TRB reads were obtained, which works out to roughly 1.5 +/- 0.3 million reads per library. Diversity and physicochemical repertoire analyses covered about a dozen donors pooled from two independent experiments. Naive subsets from 5 or 6 donors and memory cells from 3 donors were included in the TRBV-TRBJ cluster analysis. Broad study findings and their caveats: Repertoire diversity was comparably high in both naive subsets but much lower in memory CD8+ T cells. Because CXCR3 expression was partially decreased after cryopreservation, freshly isolated PBMCs were used for most assays. Naive CXCR3-negative and CXCR3-positive cells from the same donor showed similar TRBV-TRBJ usage, whereas memory cells showed distinct patterns. Because surface CD5, which has been linked to self-reactivity in mice, was comparable between naive subsets, TCR interaction strength was also inferred from TRB CDR3 physicochemical properties. Compared with CXCR3-negative naive cells, CXCR3-positive naive cells had TRB CDR3s with higher hydrophobicity (lower Kidera factor 4), lower energy, and higher strength and volume indices.

The sample was run on a NextSeq 550. The Human TCR Profiling Kit (MiLaboratory) was used to prepare UMI-labeled 5' RACE TRB cDNA libraries. cDNA synthesis used the entire amount of extracted RNA, and PCR amplification then used the entire amount of cDNA produced. The libraries were made side by side, with each library going through the same number of PCR cycles. The source study handled its data this way. MIGEC and MiXCR extracted about 50,000 +/- 9,200 unique UMI-labeled TRB cDNA molecules per library, requiring at least two reads per UMI. An average of roughly 40,000 +/- 10,000 functional in-frame TRB CDR3 nucleotide clonotypes without stop codons was found per library. After each sample was downsampled to 5000 UMI-labeled TRB molecules, VDJtools was used to calculate diversity metrics such as normalized Shannon-Wiener and Chao1. Clonotype-size-weighted physicochemical properties of the central five CDR3 residues (interaction energy, strength, volume and Kidera factor 4) were computed in VDJtools. TCRdb reprocessed the reads, so every CDR3 protein sequence counts as one entry and DNA is not shown. TCRdb assigned the V and J calls; the authors' analysis was not used. This sample's clone table shows tens of thousands of distinct CDR3 sequences. Clones ranked in the top ten supply 0.85% to 1.4% of the sample.

The CDR3 numbers 16 residues from cysteine through phenylalanine. The record lacks a DNA sequence. The CDR1 and CDR2 encoded by the germline V gene are SGHTA and FQGNSA. Each CD8+ T cell subset was flow-sorted in triplicate, with some 300,000 cells per subset placed directly into RLT lysis buffer. Naive CD8+ T cells were defined stringently as CD45RO-CCR7+CD27+CD95- to exclude memory contaminants. Using standard density gradient centrifugation, peripheral blood mononuclear cells were isolated from buffy coats. Naive CXCR3-negative and CXCR3-positive CD8+ T cells were flow-sorted on a FACSAria III. Total RNA was extracted from sorted cells using an RNeasy Mini Kit.

The clonotype originates from a human donor in good health. Some clones in this sample may be carry-over from other donors' samples. The rearrangement combines TRBV7-2 with TRBJ2-7; TCRdb returns TRBD1, unconfirmable since there is no DNA. Sequenced input: naive CXCR3- CD8+ T cells from blood. Sample cell subset or site, as interpreted from the label and publication: CD45RO-CCR7+CD27+CD95- naive CD8+ T cells lacking CXCR3 (TNR3-). The CDR3 has the sequence CASSLSPGQGIYEQYF.